This TCR beta chain was profiled in a study of vaccination effects on CD4 cells after COVID-19. Background on the study: It was two doses of either the BNT162b2 or mRNA-1273 vaccine that participants received.

Assay: immunoSEQ multiplex PCR; the TCRdb copy retains only in-frame clones and omits some. The sample has about 46,000 clones; around four fifths are singletons. Comments on this clone: Its antigen is as yet unknown.

It was after approximately 10 days of culture that CD4+ T cells were isolated. The CDR3 is 16 residues long. In germline, CDR1 is KGHSH, CDR2 LQKENI. Trimming removed 3 bases from V and 0 bases from J, with 14 bases in between. The sequencing used CD4+ T cells from PBMCs cultured without peptide, collected before COVID-19 vaccination. This chain connects TRBV18 to TRBJ1-1, with D perhaps matching TRBD1 (5 bases). The sequence derives from a human donor who had a prior SARS-CoV-2 infection. CDR3 residues: CASSPNRAGLNTEAFF. In DNA, the CDR3 is TGTGCCAGCTCACCCAACCGGGCAGGGCTGAACACTGAAGCTTTCTTT.